The 28 T cell receptor beta chains below come from one sample, sequenced in a study of T cell responses to AZD1222 COVID-19 vaccine. Profiled with immunoSEQ multiplex PCR; TCRdb holds only in-frame clones, not every one. The table has 150,000 to 200,000 clones, less than 95% seen once; the top ten hold roughly 6%. The specimen was peripheral blood, collected 28 days after the second AZD1222 dose. These receptor sequences come from an adult who received the AZD1222 COVID-19 vaccine.

This clone was picked up a small number of times. The chain has TRBV6-5 and TRBJ1-2; unclear D gene. This CDR3 region has 13 residues. Looked up from germline, CDR1 is MNHEY and CDR2 is SVGAGI. V lost 2 bases, J lost 4 bases, and 8 bases lay in between. The CDR3 loop is CASSYDRIYGYTF. The DNA of the CDR3 is TGTGCCAGCAGTTACGATCGTATCTATGGCTACACCTTC.

As concerns this clone: Additional DNA sequences in this sample encode the identical CDR3. The chain recombines TRBV5-5 with TRBJ1-3; tentative D call: TRBD1 (6 bases). Germline lookup yields CDR1 SGHKS and CDR2 YYEKEE (reference sequence). V lost 1 base to trimming and J lost 2 bases, with 10 bases between them. This CDR3 is 15 amino acids long. In DNA form, the CDR3 reads TGTGCCAGCAGCTTGTCTACAGGGCCTGGAAACACCATATATTTT. This encodes CASSLSTGPGNTIYF.

This chain links TRBV25-1 with TRBJ2-7; weak D call: TRBD1 (6 bases). CDR1 is MGHDK, CDR2 SYGVNS, per germline. The CDR3 loop spans 14 amino acids. V lost 4 bases to trimming and J lost 5 bases, with 15 bases between them. CDR3 nucleotides: TGTGCCAGCAGTGGTCAGGGGATGATCCACGAGCAGTACTTC. It specifies CASSGQGMIHEQYF.

The chain uses TRBV10-1 and TRBJ1-4, with D hard to call. Germline CDR1 reads WNHNN; CDR2 reads SYGVQD (reference sequence). CDR3 size: 14 residues. The ends were cut back, 4 bases at V and 7 bases at J, with 13 bases in the middle. The CDR3 nucleotides are TGCGCCAGCAGTGCCGTAGCCCTGCCTGAAAAACTGTTTTTT. Amino acid sequence: CASSAVALPEKLFF.

This chain joins TRBV5-1 and TRBJ1-3; 11 bases map to TRBD1. Germline V gene lookup returns CDR1 SGHRS and CDR2 YFSETQ. This CDR3 has 17 residues. J lost 0 bases, V lost 8 bases, and 10 bases had no gene match. The CDR3 is CARLDRDRGSSGNTIYF. CDR3 nucleotide sequence: TGCGCCAGACTTGACCGGGACAGGGGGAGCTCTGGAAACACCATATATTTT.

This sequence joins TRBV7-9 and TRBJ2-1; 10 nucleotides match TRBD1. CDR3 length: 16 residues. Germline V lookup: CDR1 SEHNR, CDR2 FQNEAQ (reference sequence). Unmatched junction bases numbered 7, after V lost 2 bases and J lost 6 bases. The CDR3 here is CASSLRGTGVSNEQFF. In nucleotides, the CDR3 is TGTGCCAGCAGCTTAAGGGGGACAGGGGTGAGCAATGAGCAGTTCTTC.

The table lists this clone with a few counts. The chain links TRBV7-9 to TRBJ1-6; D uncertain. The V gene's germline CDR1 is SEHNR and CDR2 FQNEAQ (reference sequence). This CDR3 contains 15 residues. V was shortened by 1 base and J by 9 bases, with 13 bases between the two germline ends. In nucleotides, the CDR3 is TGTGCCAGCAGCTTAGGTGGGGTCGGAGGTTCACCCCTCCACTTT. Amino acid sequence: CASSLGGVGGSPLHF. The complete variable domain, with remaining parts taken from reference TRBV7-9 and TRBJ1-6, reads DTGVSQNPRHKITKRGQNVTFRCDPISEHNRLYWYRQTLGQGPEFLTYFQNEAQLEKSRLLSDRFSAERPKGSFSTLEIQRTEQGDSAMYLCASSLGGVGGSPLHFGNGTRLTVT.

V and J are TRBV3-1 (or the pseudogene TRBV3-2) and TRBJ2-4; D is possibly TRBD2 (5 bases). With 1 base removed from V and 15 bases from J, the gap between germline ends came to 13 bases. The CDR3 consists of 12 residues. From germline, CDR1 is LGHDT and CDR2 YNNKEL (reference sequence). The CDR3 region has the DNA TGTGCCAGCAGCCAAGTATCGGGATTGCCGTACTTC. Translated: CASSQVSGLPYF.

The chain couples TRBV7-2 to TRBJ1-3, with unresolved D. The CDR3 is 15 residues long. The V end lost 1 base, the J end lost 0 bases, and 7 bases lay between the germline ends. Germline V gene sequence: CDR1 SGHTA, CDR2 FQGNSA. CDR3 DNA sequence: TGTGCCAGCAGCTTAGGTAAAGTCTCTGGAAACACCATATATTTT. It is translated as CASSLGKVSGNTIYF.

V and J are TRBV27 and TRBJ2-3; 7 bases line up with TRBD1. The CDR3 runs to 16 residues. After removal of 2 bases from V and 2 bases from J, the junction contained 7 bases not matched to a gene. The germline V gene encodes CDR1 MNHEY and CDR2 SMNVEV (reference sequence). CDR3 region: CASSLTLGGITDTQYF. For the CDR3, the DNA is TGTGCCAGCAGTTTAACGCTAGGGGGCATCACAGATACGCAGTATTTT.

The chain combines TRBV30 with TRBJ1-2; D is unclear. The CDR3 runs 12 residues. Germline V gives CDR1 GTSNPN, CDR2 SVGIG (reference sequence). V was clipped by 0 bases and J by 7 bases, with 9 bases between them. The CDR3 DNA reads as TGTGCCTGGAGTGTATTCAGTGTTGGCTACACCTTC. Its translation is CAWSVFSVGYTF.

The genes are TRBV7-9 and TRBJ2-3; no firm D call. The CDR3 sequence is 15 residues long. The V end was cut by 2 bases, the J end by 2 bases, with 11 bases between. Germline-derived CDR1 and CDR2 are SEHNR and FQNEAQ (reference sequence). This chain's CDR3 is CASSLLRDPTDTQYF. CDR3 in DNA: TGTGCCAGCAGCTTACTGAGAGATCCCACAGATACGCAGTATTTT.

This clone showed up just a few times. This rearrangement joins TRBV28 to TRBJ2-1; TRBD2 aligns across 7 bases. Germline V gene lookup returns CDR1 MDHEN and CDR2 SYDVKM. The CDR3 extends over 16 amino acids. J lost 2 bases, V lost 2 bases, and 6 bases had no gene match. CDR3 residues: CASSLVTSATYNEQFF. CDR3 DNA sequence: TGTGCCAGCAGTTTAGTTACTAGCGCCACCTACAATGAGCAGTTCTTC.

The chain employs TRBV5-1 and TRBJ2-3; D gene uncertain. The CDR3 contains 15 residues. From germline, CDR1 is SGHRS and CDR2 YFSETQ. The ends were cut back, 2 bases at V and 2 bases at J, with 12 bases in the middle. CDR3 sequence: CASSFLQTLTDTQYF. In DNA, the CDR3 is TGCGCCAGCAGCTTCCTCCAGACCCTCACAGATACGCAGTATTTT.

CDR3 protein: CASSFPGAKETQYF. The CDR3 DNA reads TGTGCCAGCAGCTTCCCGGGGGCTAAAGAGACCCAGTACTTC. The genes are TRBV5-4 and TRBJ2-5; either TRBD1 or TRBD2 may supply D (6 bases each). This CDR3 comprises 14 residues. V lost 2 bases, J lost 3 bases, and 11 bases lay in between. Per germline, CDR1 SGHNT and CDR2 YYREEE (reference sequence).

CDR3 protein: CAISENTAGNQPQHF. The CDR3 DNA follows: TGTGCCATCAGTGAGAACACGGCAGGAAATCAGCCCCAGCATTTT. This rearrangement joins TRBV10-3 to TRBJ1-5; D remains unclear. V gave up 2 bases and J gave up 4 bases, with 12 bases separating them. CDR1 is ENHRY and CDR2 is SYGVKD in the germline V gene. The CDR3 loop spans 15 amino acids.

This clone was picked up a small number of times. The chain joins TRBV28 to TRBJ1-3; possibly TRBD1 for D (5 bases). V shed 5 bases and J shed 4 bases, with 15 bases lying between them. There are 15 residues in the CDR3. Germline values: CDR1 MDHEN, CDR2 SYDVKM. This chain's CDR3 is CASSPYGTLGNTIYF. The CDR3 region has the DNA TGTGCCAGCAGTCCCTACGGGACTCTCGGAAACACCATATATTTT.

The chain employs TRBV6-5 and TRBJ1-3; 7 bases map to TRBD1. Germline CDR1 is MNHEY and CDR2 is SVGAGI. After removal of 7 bases from V and 4 bases from J, the junction contained 10 bases not matched to a gene. The CDR3 is 15 residues long. CDR3 DNA sequence: TGTGCCAGCACCCAACGTTCAGGGGGGGGAAACACCATATATTTT. Its protein is CASTQRSGGGNTIYF.

J is TRBJ1-4 and V is TRBV30; D not resolved. The V gene's germline CDR1 is GTSNPN and CDR2 SVGIG (reference sequence). With 3 bases removed from V and 0 bases from J, the gap between germline ends came to 8 bases. The length of the CDR3 is 14 residues. CDR3 in amino acids: CAWRRAATNEKLFF. The CDR3 nucleotides read TGTGCCTGGAGAAGAGCTGCAACTAATGAAAAACTGTTTTTT.

The chain uses TRBV27 and TRBJ1-5; 7 nucleotides line up with TRBD1. The CDR3 consists of 17 residues. From germline, CDR1 is MNHEY and CDR2 SMNVEV (reference sequence). After removal of 6 bases from V and 0 bases from J, the junction contained 11 bases not matched to a gene. This CDR3 is CASSPRGDTYSNQPQHF. CDR3 in DNA: TGTGCCAGCAGCCCCAGGGGGGACACTTATAGCAATCAGCCCCAGCATTTT.

The CDR3 DNA sequence: TGCGCCAGCAGCTTGGGTCCGGGGAGACTGAACTATGGAGGCTACACCTTC. This gives the protein CASSLGPGRLNYGGYTF. This rearrangement joins TRBV5-1 to TRBJ1-2, with unresolved D. This CDR3 comprises 17 residues. Germline V gene sequence: CDR1 SGHRS, CDR2 YFSETQ. With 0 bases removed from V and 8 bases from J, the gap between germline ends came to 23 bases.

This clone has only one observation. The chain carries TRBV28 and TRBJ2-3; a weak D match, TRBD1 (6 bases). V lost 4 bases, J lost 0 bases, and 11 bases lay in between. The CDR3 contains 15 residues. Germline V lookup: CDR1 MDHEN, CDR2 SYDVKM. The CDR3 DNA follows: TGTGCCAGCAGTTCAGCAGGGGTTAGCACAGATACGCAGTATTTT. It encodes CASSSAGVSTDTQYF.

V usage is TRBV19 and J usage is TRBJ1-5, with a tentative D call TRBD1 (5 bases). CDR1 LNHDA and CDR2 SQIVND come from the germline V gene (reference sequence). The CDR3 length is 15 residues. V lost 0 bases and J 2 bases, leaving 8 bases between the germline ends. CDR3 nucleotide sequence: TGTGCCAGTAGTATAGAGAGGGGCCGCAATCAGCCCCAGCATTTT. It yields the protein CASSIERGRNQPQHF.

As regards this clone: No DNA is shown, since the ends of the CDR3 on it are uncertain; the CDR3 is the one TCRdb lists. This chain links TRBV28 with TRBJ2-7; the table's D call, TRBD2, has no DNA check behind it. The CDR3 region is 16 residues in length, termini included. The germline V gene encodes CDR1 MDHEN and CDR2 SYDVKM. Here the CDR3 reads CASSSSGAGHSYEQYF.

The V gene is TRBV4-1, the J gene TRBJ1-4, with TRBD1 matching over 9 bases. The V and J ends lost 3 bases and 7 bases, in that order; junction bases with no gene match: 6. This CDR3 spans 15 amino acids. CDR1 and CDR2 (germline): MGHRA, YSYEKL. The CDR3 protein is CASSHAGTGFEKLFF. The CDR3, as DNA: TGCGCCAGCAGCCACGCCGGGACAGGGTTTGAAAAACTGTTTTTT.

The V gene is TRBV4-1, the J gene TRBJ1-2, with D possibly TRBD1 on 5 matching bases. Trimming removed 4 bases from V and 3 bases from J, with 15 bases in between. Germline loops: CDR1 MGHRA, CDR2 YSYEKL. The CDR3 covers 15 residues. In DNA form, the CDR3 reads TGCGCCAGCAGCCCGTCGCTCAGGGAGGACTATGGCTACACCTTC. Translation gives CASSPSLREDYGYTF.

The chain is built from TRBV7-3 and TRBJ1-2, with 7 bases lining up with TRBD1. The CDR3 extends over 17 amino acids. V was clipped by 5 bases and J by 6 bases; unmatched bases: 18. The germline CDR1 and CDR2 sequences are SGHTA and FQGTGA. The CDR3 region is CASSKLQPGQAPDGYTF. CDR3 nucleotide sequence: TGTGCCAGCAGCAAACTACAACCAGGACAGGCACCCGATGGCTACACCTTC.

The CDR3 DNA reads as TGTGCCAGCAGATTTACAGGGCCCTACGGCAATGAGCAGTTCTTC. It translates to CASRFTGPYGNEQFF. This chain joins TRBV2 and TRBJ2-1; the D gene is possibly TRBD1 (6 bases). Germline loops: CDR1 SNHLY, CDR2 FYNNEI. V lost 6 bases and J 6 bases, leaving 18 bases between the germline ends. The CDR3 covers 15 residues. Using reference TRBV2 and TRBJ2-1 for the parts outside the CDR3, the full variable domain is EPEVTQTPSHQVTQMGQEVILRCVPISNHLYFYWYRQILGQKVEFLVSFYNNEISEKSEIFDDQFSVERPDGSNFTLKIRSTKLEDSAMYFCASRFTGPYGNEQFFGPGTRLTVL.